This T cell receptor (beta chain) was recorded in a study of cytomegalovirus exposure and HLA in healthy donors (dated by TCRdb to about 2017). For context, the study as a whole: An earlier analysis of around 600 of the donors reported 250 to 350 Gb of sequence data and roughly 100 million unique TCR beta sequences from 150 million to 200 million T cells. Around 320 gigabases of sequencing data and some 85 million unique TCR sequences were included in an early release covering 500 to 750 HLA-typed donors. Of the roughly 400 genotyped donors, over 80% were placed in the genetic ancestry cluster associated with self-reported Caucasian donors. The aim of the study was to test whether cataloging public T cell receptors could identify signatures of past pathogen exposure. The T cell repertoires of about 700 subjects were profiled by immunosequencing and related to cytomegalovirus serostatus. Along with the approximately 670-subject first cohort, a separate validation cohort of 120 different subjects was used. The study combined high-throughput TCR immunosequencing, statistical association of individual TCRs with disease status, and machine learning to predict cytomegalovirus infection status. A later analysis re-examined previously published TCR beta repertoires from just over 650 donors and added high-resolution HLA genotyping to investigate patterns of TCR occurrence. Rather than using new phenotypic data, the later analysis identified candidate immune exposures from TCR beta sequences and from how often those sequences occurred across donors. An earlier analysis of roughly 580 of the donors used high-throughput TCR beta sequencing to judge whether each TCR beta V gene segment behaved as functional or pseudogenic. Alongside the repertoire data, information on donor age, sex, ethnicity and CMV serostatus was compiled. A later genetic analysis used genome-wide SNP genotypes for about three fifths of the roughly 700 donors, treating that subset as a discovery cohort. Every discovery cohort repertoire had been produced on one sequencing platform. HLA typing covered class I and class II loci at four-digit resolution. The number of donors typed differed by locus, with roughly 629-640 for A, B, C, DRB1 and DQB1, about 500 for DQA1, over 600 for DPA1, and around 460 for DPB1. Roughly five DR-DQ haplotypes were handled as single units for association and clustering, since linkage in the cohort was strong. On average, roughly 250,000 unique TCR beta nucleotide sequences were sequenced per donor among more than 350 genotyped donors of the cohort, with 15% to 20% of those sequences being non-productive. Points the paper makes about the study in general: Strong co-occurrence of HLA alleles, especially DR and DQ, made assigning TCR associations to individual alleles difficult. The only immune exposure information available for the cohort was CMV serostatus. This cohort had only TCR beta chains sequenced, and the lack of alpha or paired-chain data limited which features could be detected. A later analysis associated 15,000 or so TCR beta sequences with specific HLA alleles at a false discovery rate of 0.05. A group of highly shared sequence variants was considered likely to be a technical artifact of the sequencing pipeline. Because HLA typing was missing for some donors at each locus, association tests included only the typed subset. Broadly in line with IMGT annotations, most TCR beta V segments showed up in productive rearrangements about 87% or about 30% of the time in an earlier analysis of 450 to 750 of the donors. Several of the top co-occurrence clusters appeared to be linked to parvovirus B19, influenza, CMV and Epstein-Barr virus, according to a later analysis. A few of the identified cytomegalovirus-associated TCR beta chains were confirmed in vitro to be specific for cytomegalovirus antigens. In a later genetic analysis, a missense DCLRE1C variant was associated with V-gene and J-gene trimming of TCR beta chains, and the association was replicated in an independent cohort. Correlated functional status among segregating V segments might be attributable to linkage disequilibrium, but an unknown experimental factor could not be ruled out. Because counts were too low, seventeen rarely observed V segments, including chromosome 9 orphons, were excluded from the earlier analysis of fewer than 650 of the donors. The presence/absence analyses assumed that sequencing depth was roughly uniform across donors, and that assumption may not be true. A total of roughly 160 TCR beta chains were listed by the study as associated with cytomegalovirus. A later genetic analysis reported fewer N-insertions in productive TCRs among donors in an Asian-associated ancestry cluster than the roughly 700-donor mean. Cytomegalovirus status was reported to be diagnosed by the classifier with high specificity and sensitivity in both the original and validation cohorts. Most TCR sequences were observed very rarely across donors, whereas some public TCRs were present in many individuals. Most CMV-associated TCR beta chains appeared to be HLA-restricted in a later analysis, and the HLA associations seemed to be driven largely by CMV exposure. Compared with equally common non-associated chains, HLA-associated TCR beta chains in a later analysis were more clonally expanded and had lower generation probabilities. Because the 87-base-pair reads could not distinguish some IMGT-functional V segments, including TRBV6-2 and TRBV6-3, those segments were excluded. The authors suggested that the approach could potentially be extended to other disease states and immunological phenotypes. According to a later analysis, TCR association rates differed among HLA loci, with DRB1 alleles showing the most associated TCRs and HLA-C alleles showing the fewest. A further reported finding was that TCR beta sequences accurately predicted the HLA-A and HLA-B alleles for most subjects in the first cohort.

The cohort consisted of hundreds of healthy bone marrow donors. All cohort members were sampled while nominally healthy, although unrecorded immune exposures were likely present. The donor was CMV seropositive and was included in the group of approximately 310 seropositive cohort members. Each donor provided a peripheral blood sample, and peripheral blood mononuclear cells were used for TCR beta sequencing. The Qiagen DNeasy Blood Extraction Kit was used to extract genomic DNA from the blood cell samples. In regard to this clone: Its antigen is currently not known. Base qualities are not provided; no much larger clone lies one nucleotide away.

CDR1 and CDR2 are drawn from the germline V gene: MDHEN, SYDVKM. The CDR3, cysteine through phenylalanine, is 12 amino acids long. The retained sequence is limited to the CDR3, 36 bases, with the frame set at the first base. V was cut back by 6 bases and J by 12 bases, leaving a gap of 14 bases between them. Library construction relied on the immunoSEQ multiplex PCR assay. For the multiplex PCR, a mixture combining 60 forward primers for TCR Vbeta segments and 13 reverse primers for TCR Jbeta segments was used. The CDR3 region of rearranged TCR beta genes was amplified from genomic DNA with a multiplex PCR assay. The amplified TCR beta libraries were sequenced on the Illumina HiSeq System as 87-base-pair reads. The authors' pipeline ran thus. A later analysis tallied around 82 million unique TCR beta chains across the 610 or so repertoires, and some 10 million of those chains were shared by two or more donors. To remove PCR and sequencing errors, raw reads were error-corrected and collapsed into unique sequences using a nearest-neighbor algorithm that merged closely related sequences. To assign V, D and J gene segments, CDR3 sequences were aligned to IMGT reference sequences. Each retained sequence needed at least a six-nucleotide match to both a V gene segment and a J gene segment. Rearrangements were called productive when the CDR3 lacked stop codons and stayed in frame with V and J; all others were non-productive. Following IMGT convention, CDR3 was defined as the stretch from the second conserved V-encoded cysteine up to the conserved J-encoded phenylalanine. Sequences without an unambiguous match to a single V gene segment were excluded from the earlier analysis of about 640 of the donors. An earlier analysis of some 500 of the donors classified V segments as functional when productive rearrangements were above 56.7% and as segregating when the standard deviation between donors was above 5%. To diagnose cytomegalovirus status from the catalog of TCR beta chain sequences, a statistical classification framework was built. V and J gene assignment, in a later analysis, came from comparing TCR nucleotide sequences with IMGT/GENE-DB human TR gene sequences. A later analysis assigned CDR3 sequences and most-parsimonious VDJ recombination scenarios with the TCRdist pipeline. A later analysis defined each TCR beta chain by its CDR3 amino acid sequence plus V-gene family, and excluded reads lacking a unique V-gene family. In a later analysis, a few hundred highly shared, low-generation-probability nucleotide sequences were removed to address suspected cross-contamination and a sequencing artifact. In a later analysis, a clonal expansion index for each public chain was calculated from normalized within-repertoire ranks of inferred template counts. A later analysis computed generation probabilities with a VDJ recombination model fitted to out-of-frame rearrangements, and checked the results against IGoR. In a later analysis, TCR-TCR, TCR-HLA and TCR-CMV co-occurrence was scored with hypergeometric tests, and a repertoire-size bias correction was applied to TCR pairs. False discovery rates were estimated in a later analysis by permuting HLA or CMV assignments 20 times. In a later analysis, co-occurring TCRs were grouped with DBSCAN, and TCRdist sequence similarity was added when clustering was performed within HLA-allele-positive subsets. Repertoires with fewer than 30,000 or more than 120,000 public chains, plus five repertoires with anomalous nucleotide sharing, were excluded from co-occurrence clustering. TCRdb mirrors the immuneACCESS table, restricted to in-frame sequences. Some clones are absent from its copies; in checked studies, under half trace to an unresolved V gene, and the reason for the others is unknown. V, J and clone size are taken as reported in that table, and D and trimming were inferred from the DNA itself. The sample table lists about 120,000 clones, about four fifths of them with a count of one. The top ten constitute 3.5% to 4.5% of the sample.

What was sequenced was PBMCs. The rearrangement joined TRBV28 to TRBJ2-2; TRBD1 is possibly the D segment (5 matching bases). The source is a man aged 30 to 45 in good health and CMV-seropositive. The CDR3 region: CASSSDTYQLFF. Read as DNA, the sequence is TGTGCCAGCAGCTCGGACACCTACCAGCTGTTTTTT.